The clone carrying this TCR beta chain showed up just a few times. What it binds is not known. These data originate in a study of regulatory T cells in long-lasting Graves disease. The sample's time point: newly diagnosed GD, antithyroid drugs for less than 3 months. Extracted RNA from PBMCs served as the source of the TCR library. EDTA tubes received approximately 10 milliliters of drawn peripheral blood. Study observations and caveats: Persistent disease was associated with favored TRBV28 usage and with favored use of TRBJ1-2 and TRBJ2-5.

Germline V gene sequence: CDR1 LNHDA, CDR2 SQIVND (reference sequence). The CDR3 is 11 amino acids. Through Arm-PCR of CDR3 regions and iRepertoire HTBI primers, TCR beta libraries were built. TCRdb fed the multiplex PCR reads into MiXCR, producing one record per CDR3 protein. The repertoire includes about 440,000 distinct CDR3 sequences, 16% of them detected once, and roughly 23% sits in the top ten. The same specimen was also included in a second study, on T cells in Graves' hyperthyroidism and ophthalmopathy. That paper adds: For Graves' hyperthyroidism to be stable, ophthalmopathy could not progress within 18 months. Initially, a first-round RT-PCR of the TCR CDR3 employed the HTBI primer set.

The genes are TRBV19 and TRBJ2-3; D is uncertain. The DNA end is a closer match to TRBJ2-5, so the J assignment may be wrong. This sample comprised peripheral blood mononuclear cells (PBMCs), obtained at new diagnosis, from a patient treated with antithyroid drugs. This TCR was recovered from a woman younger than 30 with Graves disease. The CDR3 region has the DNA TGTGCCAGTAGTATAGAGGAGACCCAGTACTTC. Amino acid sequence: CASSIEETQYF.